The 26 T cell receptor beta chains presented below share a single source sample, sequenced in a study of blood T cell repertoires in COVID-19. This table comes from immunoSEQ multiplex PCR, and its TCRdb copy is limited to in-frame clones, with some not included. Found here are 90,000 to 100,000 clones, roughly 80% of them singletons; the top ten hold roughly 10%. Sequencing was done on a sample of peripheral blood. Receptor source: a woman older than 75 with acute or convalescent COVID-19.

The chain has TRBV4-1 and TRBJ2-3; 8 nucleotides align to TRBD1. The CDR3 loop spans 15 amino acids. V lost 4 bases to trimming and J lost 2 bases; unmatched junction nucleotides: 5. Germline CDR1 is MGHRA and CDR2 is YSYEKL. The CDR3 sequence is CASSPGTGNTDTQYF. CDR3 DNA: TGCGCCAGCAGCCCCGGGACAGGAAACACAGATACGCAGTATTTT.

The CDR3 here is CASRTRGRTEAFF. CDR3 DNA sequence: TGTGCCAGCAGGACCAGAGGGCGCACTGAAGCTTTCTTT. V is TRBV2 and J is TRBJ1-1; D unclear. Germline V CDR1 and CDR2: SNHLY, FYNNEI. Trimming removed 6 bases from V and 4 bases from J, with 12 bases in between. The length of the CDR3 is 13 residues.

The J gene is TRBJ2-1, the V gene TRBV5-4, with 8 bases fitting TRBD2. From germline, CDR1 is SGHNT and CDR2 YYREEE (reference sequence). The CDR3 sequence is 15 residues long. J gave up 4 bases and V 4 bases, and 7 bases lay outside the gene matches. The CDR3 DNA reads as TGTGCCAGCAGCCCTGGACCGGGGGGGTACAATGAGCAGTTCTTC. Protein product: CASSPGPGGYNEQFF.

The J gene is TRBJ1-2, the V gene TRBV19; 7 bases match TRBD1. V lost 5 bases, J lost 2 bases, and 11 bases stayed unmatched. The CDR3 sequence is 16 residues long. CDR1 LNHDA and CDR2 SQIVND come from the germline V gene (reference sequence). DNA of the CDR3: TGTGCCAGTAGTCTGGACCCAGGGGGAACAAACTATGGCTACACCTTC. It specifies CASSLDPGGTNYGYTF.

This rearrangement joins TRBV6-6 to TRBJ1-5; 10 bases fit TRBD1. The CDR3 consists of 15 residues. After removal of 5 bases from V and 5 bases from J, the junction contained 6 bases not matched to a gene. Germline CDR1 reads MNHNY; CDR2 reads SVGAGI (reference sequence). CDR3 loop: CASSTGQGGYQPQHF. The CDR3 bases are TGTGCCAGCAGTACCGGACAGGGGGGCTATCAGCCCCAGCATTTT.

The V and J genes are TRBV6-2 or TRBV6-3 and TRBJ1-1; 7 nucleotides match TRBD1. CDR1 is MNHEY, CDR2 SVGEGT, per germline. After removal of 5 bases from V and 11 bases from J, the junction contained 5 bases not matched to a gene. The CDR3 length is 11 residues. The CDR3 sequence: CASSNGQAAFF. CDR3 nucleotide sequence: TGTGCCAGCAGTAACGGACAGGCGGCTTTCTTT.

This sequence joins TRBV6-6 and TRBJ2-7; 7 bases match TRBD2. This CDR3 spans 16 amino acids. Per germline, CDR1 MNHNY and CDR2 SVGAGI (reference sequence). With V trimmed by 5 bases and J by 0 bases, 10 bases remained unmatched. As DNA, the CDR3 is TGTGCCAGCAGTCGAAACCGGGGCGGGGGCTCCTACGAGCAGTACTTC. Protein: CASSRNRGGGSYEQYF.

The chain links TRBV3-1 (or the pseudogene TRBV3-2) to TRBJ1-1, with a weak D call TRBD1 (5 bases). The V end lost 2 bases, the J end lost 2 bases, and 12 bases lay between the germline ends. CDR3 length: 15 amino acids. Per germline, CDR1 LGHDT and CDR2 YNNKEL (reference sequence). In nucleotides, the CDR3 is TGTGCCAGCAGCCAAATTCCAGGGATTAACACTGAAGCTTTCTTT. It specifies CASSQIPGINTEAFF.

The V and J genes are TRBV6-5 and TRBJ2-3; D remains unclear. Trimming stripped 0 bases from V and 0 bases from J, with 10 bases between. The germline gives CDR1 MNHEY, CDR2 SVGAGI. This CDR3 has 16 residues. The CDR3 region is CASSYSYTASTDTQYF. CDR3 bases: TGTGCCAGCAGTTACTCGTACACCGCTAGCACAGATACGCAGTATTTT.

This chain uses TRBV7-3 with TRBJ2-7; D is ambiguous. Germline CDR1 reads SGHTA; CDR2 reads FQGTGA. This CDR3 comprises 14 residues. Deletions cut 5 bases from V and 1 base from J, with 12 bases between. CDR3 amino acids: CASSPAAASYEQYF. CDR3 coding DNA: TGTGCCAGCAGCCCCGCGGCGGCTTCCTACGAGCAGTACTTC.

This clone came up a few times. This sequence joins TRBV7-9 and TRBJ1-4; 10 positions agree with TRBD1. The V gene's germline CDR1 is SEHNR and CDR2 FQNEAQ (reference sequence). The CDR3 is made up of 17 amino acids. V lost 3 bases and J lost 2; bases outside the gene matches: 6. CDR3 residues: CASSLRGTGATNEKLFF. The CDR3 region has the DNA TGTGCCAGCAGCTTGAGGGGGACAGGGGCGACTAATGAAAAACTGTTTTTT.

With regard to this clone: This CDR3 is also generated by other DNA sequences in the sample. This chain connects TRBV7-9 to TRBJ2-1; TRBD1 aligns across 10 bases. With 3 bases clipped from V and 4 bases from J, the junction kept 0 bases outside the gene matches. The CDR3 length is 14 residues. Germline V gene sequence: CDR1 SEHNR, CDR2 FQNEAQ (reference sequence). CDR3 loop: CASSLDRGYNEQFF. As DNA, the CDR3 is TGTGCCAGCAGCTTGGACAGGGGGTACAATGAGCAGTTCTTC. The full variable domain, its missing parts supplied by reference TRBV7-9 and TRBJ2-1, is DTGVSQNPRHKITKRGQNVTFRCDPISEHNRLYWYRQTLGQGPEFLTYFQNEAQLEKSRLLSDRFSAERPKGSFSTLEIQRTEQGDSAMYLCASSLDRGYNEQFFGPGTRLTVL.

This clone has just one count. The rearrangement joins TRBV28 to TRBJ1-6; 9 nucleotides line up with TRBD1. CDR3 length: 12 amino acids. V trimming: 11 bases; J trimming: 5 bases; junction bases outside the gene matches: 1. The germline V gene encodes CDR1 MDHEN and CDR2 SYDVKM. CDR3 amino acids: CAGQGNNSPLHF. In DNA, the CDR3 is TGTGCCGGACAGGGGAATAATTCACCCCTCCACTTT. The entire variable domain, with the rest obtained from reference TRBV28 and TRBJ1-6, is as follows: DVKVTQSSRYLVKRTGEKVFLECVQDMDHENMFWYRQDPGLGLRLIYFSYDVKMKEKGDIPEGYSVSREKKERFSLILESASTNQTSMYLCAGQGNNSPLHFGNGTRLTVT.

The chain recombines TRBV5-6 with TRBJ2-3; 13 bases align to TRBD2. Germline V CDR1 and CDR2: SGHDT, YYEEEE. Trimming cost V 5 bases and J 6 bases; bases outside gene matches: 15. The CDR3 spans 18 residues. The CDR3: CASSPTSGGPGIRDTQYF. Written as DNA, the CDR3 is TGTGCCAGCAGTCCGACTAGCGGGGGGCCGGGGATTCGGGATACGCAGTATTTT.

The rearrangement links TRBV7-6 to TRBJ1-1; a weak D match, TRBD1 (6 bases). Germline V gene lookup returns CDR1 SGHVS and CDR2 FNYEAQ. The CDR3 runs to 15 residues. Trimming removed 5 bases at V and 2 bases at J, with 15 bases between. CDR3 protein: CASSPSPDSNTEAFF. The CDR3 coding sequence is TGTGCCAGCAGCCCGTCGCCGGACAGTAACACTGAAGCTTTCTTT.

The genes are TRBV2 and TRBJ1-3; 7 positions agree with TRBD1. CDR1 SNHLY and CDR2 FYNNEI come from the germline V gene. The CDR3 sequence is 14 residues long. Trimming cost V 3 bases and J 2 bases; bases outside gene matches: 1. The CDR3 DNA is TGTGCCAGCAGTGAGCAGGGGGCTGGAAACACCATATATTTT. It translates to CASSEQGAGNTIYF.

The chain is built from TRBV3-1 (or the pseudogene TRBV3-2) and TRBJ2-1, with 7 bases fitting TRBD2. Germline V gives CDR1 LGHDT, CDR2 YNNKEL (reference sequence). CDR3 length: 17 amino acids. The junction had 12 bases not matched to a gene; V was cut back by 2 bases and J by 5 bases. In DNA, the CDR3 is TGTGCCAGCAGCCAAAATGCGGGACGGGGGGATCACAATGAGCAGTTCTTC. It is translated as CASSQNAGRGDHNEQFF.

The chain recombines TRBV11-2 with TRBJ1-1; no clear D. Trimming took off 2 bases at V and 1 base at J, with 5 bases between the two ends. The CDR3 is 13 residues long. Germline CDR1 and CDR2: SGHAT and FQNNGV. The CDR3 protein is CASSLQENTEAFF. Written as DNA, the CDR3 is TGTGCCAGCAGCTTACAGGAGAACACTGAAGCTTTCTTT.

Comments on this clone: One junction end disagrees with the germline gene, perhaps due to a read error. The CDR3 DNA sequence: TGTGCCAGCAGCAAAGCCTCCGGGACTAGAGAGGCCCAGTACTTC. Translated, it gives CASSKASGTREAQYF. The rearrangement links TRBV7-6 to TRBJ2-5; 8 positions match TRBD2. Germline values: CDR1 SGHVS, CDR2 FNYEAQ. The CDR3 has 15 amino acids.

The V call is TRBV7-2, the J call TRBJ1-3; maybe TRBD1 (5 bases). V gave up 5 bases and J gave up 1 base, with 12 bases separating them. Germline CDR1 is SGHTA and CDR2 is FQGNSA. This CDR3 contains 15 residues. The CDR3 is CASSPDSLSGNTIYF. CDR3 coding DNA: TGTGCCAGCAGCCCCGACAGTCTTTCTGGAAACACCATATATTTT. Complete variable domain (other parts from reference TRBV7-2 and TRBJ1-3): GAGVSQSPSNKVTEKGKDVELRCDPISGHTALYWYRQSLGQGLEFLIYFQGNSAPDKSGLPSDRFSAERTGGSVSTLTIQRTQQEDSAVYLCASSPDSLSGNTIYFGEGSWLTVV.

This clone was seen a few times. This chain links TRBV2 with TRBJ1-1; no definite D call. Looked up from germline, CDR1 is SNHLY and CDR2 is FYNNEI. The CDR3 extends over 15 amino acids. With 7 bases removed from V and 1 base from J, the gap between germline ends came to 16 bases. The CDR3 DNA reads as TGTGCCAGCAAAGAAAGGAGGCAGCAGAACACTGAAGCTTTCTTT. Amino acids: CASKERRQQNTEAFF. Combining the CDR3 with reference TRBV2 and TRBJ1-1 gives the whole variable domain EPEVTQTPSHQVTQMGQEVILRCVPISNHLYFYWYRQILGQKVEFLVSFYNNEISEKSEIFDDQFSVERPDGSNFTLKIRSTKLEDSAMYFCASKERRQQNTEAFFGQGTRLTVV.

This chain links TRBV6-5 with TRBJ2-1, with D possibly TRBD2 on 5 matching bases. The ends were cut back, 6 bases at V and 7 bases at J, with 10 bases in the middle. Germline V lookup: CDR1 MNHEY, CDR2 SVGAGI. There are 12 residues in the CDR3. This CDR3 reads CASSLTRNEQFF. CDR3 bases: TGTGCCAGCAGCCTAACTAGGAATGAGCAGTTCTTC.

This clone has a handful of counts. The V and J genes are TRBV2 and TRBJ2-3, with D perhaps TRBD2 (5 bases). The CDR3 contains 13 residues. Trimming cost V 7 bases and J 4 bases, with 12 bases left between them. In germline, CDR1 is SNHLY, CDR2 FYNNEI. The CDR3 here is CASNSPLADTQYF. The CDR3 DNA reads TGTGCCAGCAACAGCCCACTAGCAGATACGCAGTATTTT.

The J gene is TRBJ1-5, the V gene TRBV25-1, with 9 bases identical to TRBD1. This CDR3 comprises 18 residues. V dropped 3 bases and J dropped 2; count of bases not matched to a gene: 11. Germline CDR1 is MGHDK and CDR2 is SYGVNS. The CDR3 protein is CASSDSSPGQGGNQPQHF. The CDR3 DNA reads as TGTGCCAGCAGTGATTCTTCACCGGGACAGGGTGGCAATCAGCCCCAGCATTTT.

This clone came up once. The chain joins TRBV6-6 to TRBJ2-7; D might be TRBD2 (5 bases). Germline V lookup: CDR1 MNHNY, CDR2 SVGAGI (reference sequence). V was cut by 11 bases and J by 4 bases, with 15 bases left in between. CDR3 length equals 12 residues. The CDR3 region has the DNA TGTGCCGCCCGGGGTACCCTTTACGAGCAGTACTTC. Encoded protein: CAARGTLYEQYF.

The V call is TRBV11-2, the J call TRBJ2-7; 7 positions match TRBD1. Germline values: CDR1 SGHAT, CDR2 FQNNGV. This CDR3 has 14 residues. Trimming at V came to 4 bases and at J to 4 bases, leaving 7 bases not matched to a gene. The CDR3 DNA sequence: TGTGCCAGCAGCTCCACAGGGGTGCTGTACGAGCAGTACGTC. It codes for CASSSTGVLYEQYV.